A selection of T cell receptor beta chains follows, all from one sample in a study of T-cell reconstitution after alpha-beta-depleted transplantation in children. TCRdb passed the PCR reads through MiXCR, listing each CDR3 protein once. This table holds around 380,000 distinct CDR3 sequences, around 9.9% found once. Material: PBMCs from the stem cell graft donor, obtained from the stem cell graft. The receptor source for this set is a human donor who donated a stem cell graft to a child with acute myeloid leukemia. The CDR3 runs from the conserved cysteine through the conserved F or W. Each record gives: D gene, clone size, J gene, V gene, CDR3 DNA, CDR3 protein. D genes are given only for firm matches. Size is omitted from some rows. Given values are once, few, many or a class for expanded clones.

>TRBD1|many|TRBJ1-5|TRBV11-2
TGTGCCAGCAGCTTAGAGGGACAGGGCAATCAGCCCCAGCATTTT
CASSLEGQGNQPQHF
>.|.|TRBJ2-1|TRBV5-1
TGCGCCAGCAGCTTGGGGGGGACCTCCTACAATGAGCAGTTCTTC
CASSLGGTSYNEQFF
>.|.|TRBJ2-3|TRBV5-1
TGCGCCAGCAGCGCGGAGAGCACAGATACGCAGTATTTT
CASSAESTDTQYF
>.|many|TRBJ2-1|TRBV6-5
TGTGCCAGCAGTTACTCTACTAGCCCATCTTCCTACAATGAGCAGTTCTTC
CASSYSTSPSSYNEQFF
>.|few|TRBJ2-1|TRBV6-2/TRBV6-3
TGTGCCAGCAGAGATTTCCGGGCCCCACCATACAATGAGCAGTTCTTC
CASRDFRAPPYNEQFF
>.|.|TRBJ1-4|TRBV25-1
TGTGCCGCTACGGGGACAACTAATGAAAAACTGTTTTTT
CAATGTTNEKLFF
>.|few|TRBJ2-3|TRBV21-1
TGTGCCAGCAGCGAGTACCCGGCTAGCGGGAGCACAGATACGCAGTATTTT
CASSEYPASGSTDTQYF
>TRBD1|.|TRBJ2-2|TRBV7-9
TGTGCCAGCACCCCGGACAGGGGTACCGGGGAGCTGTTTTTT
CASTPDRGTGELFF
>.|few|TRBJ2-7|TRBV5-1
TGCGCCAGCAGCTTGGCCAACAGGGTGGTCTACGAGCAGTACTTC
CASSLANRVVYEQYF
>TRBD2|.|TRBJ2-3|TRBV11-1
TGTGCCAGCAGCGACCCCCCCCAGGCTAGCGGGAGGTGGTCAGATACGCAGTATTTT
CASSDPPQASGRWSDTQYF
>TRBD1|many|TRBJ2-7|TRBV23-1
TGCGCCAGCTCCCTGACAGGGCCGCTGTCCTCCGAGCAGTACTTC
CASSLTGPLSSEQYF
>TRBD1|.|TRBJ2-7|TRBV18
TGTGCCAGCTCACCACCGGACAGGGGTTGGTCCTACGAGCAGTACTTC
CASSPPDRGWSYEQYF
>.|.|TRBJ1-1|TRBV20-1
TGCAGTGCTCGTAGGGACCCTCTGACTGAAGCTTTCTTT
CSARRDPLTEAFF
>TRBD1|few|TRBJ1-1|TRBV12-3/TRBV12-4
TGTGCCAGCAGTTTGGTCCAGGGGGCAAGGACTGAAGCTTTCTTT
CASSLVQGARTEAFF
>TRBD1|.|TRBJ1-1|TRBV20-1
TGCAGTGCCCAGACAGGGATGCGCACTGAAGCTTTCTTT
CSAQTGMRTEAFF
>TRBD2|many|TRBJ2-3|TRBV12-3/TRBV12-4
TGTGCCAGCAGTAGCGGGAGAGGGTCAGATACGCAGTATTTT
CASSSGRGSDTQYF